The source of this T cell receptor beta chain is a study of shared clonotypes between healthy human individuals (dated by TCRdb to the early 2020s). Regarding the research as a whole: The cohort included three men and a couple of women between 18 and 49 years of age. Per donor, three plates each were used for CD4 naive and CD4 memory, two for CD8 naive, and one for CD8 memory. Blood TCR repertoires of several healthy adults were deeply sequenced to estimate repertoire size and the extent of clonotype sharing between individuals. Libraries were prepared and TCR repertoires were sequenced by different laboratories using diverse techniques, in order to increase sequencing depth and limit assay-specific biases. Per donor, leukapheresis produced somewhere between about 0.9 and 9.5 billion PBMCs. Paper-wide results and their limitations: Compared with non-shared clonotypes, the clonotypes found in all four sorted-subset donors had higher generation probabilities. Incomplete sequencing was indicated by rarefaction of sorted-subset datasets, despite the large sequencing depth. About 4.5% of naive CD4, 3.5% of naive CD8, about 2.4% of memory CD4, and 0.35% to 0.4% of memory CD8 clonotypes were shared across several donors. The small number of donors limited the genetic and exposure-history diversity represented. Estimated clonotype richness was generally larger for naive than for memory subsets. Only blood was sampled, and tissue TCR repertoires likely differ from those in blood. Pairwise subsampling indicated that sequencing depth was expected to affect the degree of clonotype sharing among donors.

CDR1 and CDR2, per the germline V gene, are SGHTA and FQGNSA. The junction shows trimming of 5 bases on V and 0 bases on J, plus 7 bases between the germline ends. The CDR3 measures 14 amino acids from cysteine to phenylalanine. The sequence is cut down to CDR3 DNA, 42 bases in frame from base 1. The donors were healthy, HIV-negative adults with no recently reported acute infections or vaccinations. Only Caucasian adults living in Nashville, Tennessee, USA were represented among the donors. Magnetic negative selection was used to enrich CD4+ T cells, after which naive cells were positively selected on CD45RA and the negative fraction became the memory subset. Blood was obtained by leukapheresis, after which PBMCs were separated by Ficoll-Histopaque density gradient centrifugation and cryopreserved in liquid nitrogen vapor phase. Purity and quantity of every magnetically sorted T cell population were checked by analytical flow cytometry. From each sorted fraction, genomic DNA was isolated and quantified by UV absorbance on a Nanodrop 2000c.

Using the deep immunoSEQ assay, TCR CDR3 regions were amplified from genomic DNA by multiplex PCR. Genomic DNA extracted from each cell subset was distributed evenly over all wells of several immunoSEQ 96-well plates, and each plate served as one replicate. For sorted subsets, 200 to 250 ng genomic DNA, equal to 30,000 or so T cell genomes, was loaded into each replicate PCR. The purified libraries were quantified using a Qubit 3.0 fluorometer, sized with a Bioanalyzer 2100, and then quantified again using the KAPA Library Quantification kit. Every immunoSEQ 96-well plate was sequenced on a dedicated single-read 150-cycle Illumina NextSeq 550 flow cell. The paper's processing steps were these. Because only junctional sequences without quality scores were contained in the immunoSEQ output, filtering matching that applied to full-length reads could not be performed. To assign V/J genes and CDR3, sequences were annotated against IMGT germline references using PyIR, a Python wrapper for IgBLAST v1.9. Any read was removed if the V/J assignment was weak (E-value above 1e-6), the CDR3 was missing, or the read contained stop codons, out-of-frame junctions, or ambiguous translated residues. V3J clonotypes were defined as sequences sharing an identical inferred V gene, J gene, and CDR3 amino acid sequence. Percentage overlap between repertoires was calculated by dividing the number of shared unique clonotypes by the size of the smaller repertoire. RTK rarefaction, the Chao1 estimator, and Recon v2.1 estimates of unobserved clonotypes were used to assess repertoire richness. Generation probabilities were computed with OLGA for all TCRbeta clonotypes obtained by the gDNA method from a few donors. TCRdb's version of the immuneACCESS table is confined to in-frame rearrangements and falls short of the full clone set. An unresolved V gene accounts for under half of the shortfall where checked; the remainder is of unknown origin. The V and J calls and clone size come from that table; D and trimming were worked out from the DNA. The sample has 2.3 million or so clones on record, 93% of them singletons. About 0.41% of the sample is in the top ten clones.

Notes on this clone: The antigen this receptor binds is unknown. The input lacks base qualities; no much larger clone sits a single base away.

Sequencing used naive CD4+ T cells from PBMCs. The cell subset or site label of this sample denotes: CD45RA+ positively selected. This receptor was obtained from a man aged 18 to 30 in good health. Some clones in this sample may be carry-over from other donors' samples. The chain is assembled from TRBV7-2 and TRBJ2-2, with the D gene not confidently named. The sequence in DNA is TGTGCCAGCAGCCCAGCCGCGAACACCGGGGAGCTGTTTTTT. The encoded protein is CASSPAANTGELFF.